This is a list of T cell receptor beta chains from one sample in a study of OX40 agonist ivuxolimab in advanced cancers. Generated by immunoSEQ multiplex PCR, the TCRdb table keeps only in-frame clones and is missing some. In the table there are tens of thousands of clones, 91% of which are singletons. The source was CD4+ or CD8+ T cells sorted from blood, collected in a trial of the OX40 agonist ivuxolimab. The receptors come from an adult with an advanced solid tumor such as melanoma, head and neck, liver or kidney cancer. Each CDR3 is given with its conserved first and last residue. A D gene is named only where the DNA matches it firmly. Size is omitted from some rows. Given values are once, few, many or a class for expanded clones.

v_gene	len	abundance	d_gene	j_gene	CDR3nt	CDR3aa
TRBV28	21	-	-	TRBJ2-2	TGTGCCAGCAGACCCACGGGGCTCTATTCGGAAATGCCCCAAAACACCGGGGAGCTGTTTTTT	CASRPTGLYSEMPQNTGELFF
TRBV4-3	13	-	TRBD2	TRBJ2-5	TGCGCCAGCGGATGGACTAGGGCGGGAGAACAGTACTTC	CASGWTRAGEQYF
TRBV7-6	14	-	-	TRBJ1-5	TGTGCCAGCAGCTTAGAGCAGTCAGGGCAGCCCCAGCATTTT	CASSLEQSGQPQHF
TRBV19	14	-	-	TRBJ1-3	TGTGCCAGTACCCTCAGGGGCTCTGGAAACACCATATATTTT	CASTLRGSGNTIYF
TRBV6-1	12	-	-	TRBJ2-7	TGTGCCAGCAGTTGGACAGCCTACGAGCAGTACTTC	CASSWTAYEQYF
TRBV16	13	-	-	TRBJ1-1	TGTGCCAGCAGCCAATCGAAGGCAGGGGAAGCTTTCTTT	CASSQSKAGEAFF
TRBV2	12	-	-	TRBJ2-7	TGTGCCACCCGGGACCCGAGGAACGAGCAGTACTTC	CATRDPRNEQYF
TRBV14	14	-	TRBD2	TRBJ2-2	TGTGCCAGCAGCCGACTAGCGAATCCCGGGGAGCTGTTTTTT	CASSRLANPGELFF
TRBV6-5	15	-	-	TRBJ1-5	TGTGCCAGCAGATCAGACAGGTCAGGCAATCAGCCCCAGCATTTT	CASRSDRSGNQPQHF
TRBV7-9	15	once	TRBD1	TRBJ2-6	TGTGCCAGGGCAACAGGGGGCGACGGGGCCAACGTCCTGACTTTC	CARATGGDGANVLTF
TRBV11-3	16	once	TRBD1	TRBJ2-7	TGTGCCAGCAGCTCAAGGGACAGGGCTATAACCTACGAGCAATACTTC	CASSSRDRAITYEQYF
TRBV28	11	-	-	TRBJ2-3	TGTGCCAGCAGTTGGGGTAATACGCAGTATTTT	CASSWGNTQYF
TRBV6-5	14	-	TRBD1	TRBJ2-3	TGTGCCAGCAGTTCGGACAGGGAAACAGATACGCAGTATTTT	CASSSDRETDTQYF
TRBV28	20	few	TRBD2	TRBJ2-7	TGTGCCAGCAGCTTGCCGCCCCGGGACCGGGAGGCTCCGGGGTCCTACGAGCAGTACTTC	CASSLPPRDREAPGSYEQYF
TRBV6-5	14	-	TRBD1	TRBJ1-2	TGTGCCAGCATCCCGGGACAGGGGGCGCGGGGCTACACCTTC	CASIPGQGARGYTF
TRBV25-1	14	-	TRBD2	TRBJ2-6	TGTGCCAGTGGGGGAGGGCCTGGGGCCAACGTCCTGACTTTC	CASGGGPGANVLTF
TRBV28	13	-	TRBD2	TRBJ2-2	TGTGCCAGCCAGCGGCGGGAGGTCGGGGAGCTGTTTTTT	CASQRREVGELFF
TRBV19	11	-	-	TRBJ2-1	TGTGCCAGTAGTATTTACAATGAGCAGTTCTTC	CASSIYNEQFF
TRBV25-1	13	-	-	TRBJ2-5	TGTGCCAGCAATGGAGAGGGGCAAGAGACCCAGTACTTC	CASNGEGQETQYF
TRBV7-9	18	-	-	TRBJ2-6	TGTGCCAGCAGCCTAGACCGGGACACCCGCTCTGGGGCCAACGTCCTGACTTTC	CASSLDRDTRSGANVLTF
TRBV6-5	14	-	-	TRBJ1-1	TGTGCCAGCAGGACGGGATTTGGGGACACTGAAGCTTTCTTT	CASRTGFGDTEAFF
TRBV27	16	-	TRBD2	TRBJ2-7	TGTGCCAGCAGTTTCGAGAGGCTAGCGGGATCCTACGAGCAGTACTTC	CASSFERLAGSYEQYF
TRBV29-1	13	-	-	TRBJ2-1	TGCAGCGTTGACAGAGCCCCTTTTAATGAGCAGTTCTTC	CSVDRAPFNEQFF
TRBV7-9	17	-	TRBD1	TRBJ2-1	TGTGCCAGCAGATGGGGACAGGGATTGGCTATCAACAATGAGCAGTTCTTC	CASRWGQGLAINNEQFF
TRBV21-1	18	-	-	TRBJ1-5	TGTGCCAGCAGCAGGTCCCGGGACAGGGAAGATGGTGGCCAGCCCCAGCATTTT	CASSRSRDREDGGQPQHF
TRBV6-5	14	-	-	TRBJ1-1	TGTGCCAGCAGTTACTCGACCGAGAACACTGAAGCTTTCTTT	CASSYSTENTEAFF
TRBV9	12	-	TRBD2	TRBJ2-7	TGTGCCAGCAGCGGGGGGGGTCCGCCGCAGTACTTC	CASSGGGPPQYF
TRBV7-6	14	-	TRBD1	TRBJ2-5	TGTGCCAGCAGCTTAGAAGGGACAGCAGAGACCCAGTACTTC	CASSLEGTAETQYF
TRBV6-5	14	once	TRBD1	TRBJ1-1	TGTGCCAGCAGTCAAGACAGGGGGAACACTGAAGCTTTCTTT	CASSQDRGNTEAFF
TRBV19	17	-	-	TRBJ2-2	TGTGCCAGTAGATTAGGGGGCGGGAGCCCTTTTGTTGGGGAGCTGTTTTTT	CASRLGGGSPFVGELFF
TRBV7-7	14	-	-	TRBJ2-1	TGTGCCAGCAGCTTAGCGGAGGGCTACAATGAGCAGTTCTTC	CASSLAEGYNEQFF
TRBV25-1	18	once	TRBD2	TRBJ2-2	TGTGCCAGCAGTGGATTAAGACTAGCGGGACCTACCACCGGGGAGCTGTTTTTT	CASSGLRLAGPTTGELFF
TRBV29-1	17	-	-	TRBJ2-6	TGCAGCATCCTTGCGGGGACAGTATCCTCTGGGGCCAACGTCCTGACTTTC	CSILAGTVSSGANVLTF
TRBV6-1	13	-	-	TRBJ2-7	TGTGCCAGCAGTGACAGGACCCCCTACGAGCAGTACTTC	CASSDRTPYEQYF
TRBV9	15	-	-	TRBJ2-3	TGTGCCAGCAGCGCCTATGACACAGCCACAGATACGCAGTATTTT	CASSAYDTATDTQYF
TRBV4-1	12	-	-	TRBJ2-1	TGCGCCAGCAGCGGGCCCGACAATGAGCAGTTCTTC	CASSGPDNEQFF
TRBV28	13	-	-	TRBJ1-1	TGTGCCAGCACCCTTATCAAGAACACTGAAGCTTTCTTT	CASTLIKNTEAFF
TRBV5-1	13	-	-	TRBJ2-2	TGCGCCAGCAGCTTGTCGGCTAGCCGGGAGCTGTTTTTT	CASSLSASRELFF
TRBV5-1	16	-	TRBD2	TRBJ2-1	TGCGCCAGCAGCTTGGTTCAGTACGGGACTAGCGCTGAGCAGTTCTTC	CASSLVQYGTSAEQFF
TRBV2	17	-	TRBD2	TRBJ2-2	TGTGCCAGCAGAGGACCGCCGACTAGCGGTCATACCGGGGAGCTGTTTTTT	CASRGPPTSGHTGELFF
TRBV2	15	-	-	TRBJ1-2	TGTGCCAGCAGTGAAGCGGGCTCCCCTAACTATGGCTACACCTTC	CASSEAGSPNYGYTF
TRBV5-4	18	-	-	TRBJ2-6	TGTGCCAGCAGCTTGCCCCCTCTCCTTAGCTCTGGGGCCAACGTCCTGACTTTC	CASSLPPLLSSGANVLTF
TRBV14	14	-	-	TRBJ2-2	TGTGCCAGCAGCCAAGATGCGAACACCGGGGAGCTGTTTTTT	CASSQDANTGELFF
TRBV19	14	-	TRBD1	TRBJ1-2	TGTGCCAGTAGTATTCGGACAGGGTGGGAGGGCTACACCTTC	CASSIRTGWEGYTF
TRBV7-9	18	-	-	TRBJ2-6	TGTGCCAGCAGCTTGCCGGAGGCGCCAAGCTCTGGGGCCAACGTCCTGACTTTC	CASSLPEAPSSGANVLTF
TRBV7-6	14	once	TRBD2	TRBJ2-7	TGTGCCAGCAGCATGACTAGCGGAGCCTACGAGCAGTACTTC	CASSMTSGAYEQYF
TRBV10-2	14	-	TRBD1	TRBJ1-5	TGCGCCAGCAGCCTGGACAGGGGTGTTCAGCCCCAGCATTTT	CASSLDRGVQPQHF